Each of the 15 T cell receptor beta chains below was sequenced from the same sample in a study of T cell repertoires in cytomegalovirus infection. TCRdb analysed the reads with MiXCR anew, one entry per CDR3 protein. The sample carries a few hundred thousand distinct CDR3 sequences, over 35% recorded once. The antigens these receptors bind are not known. Sequencing was performed on cultured PBMCs, taken from culture after CMV antigen stimulation. These receptors were collected from a human donor in good health (CMV status not recorded). Some clones in this sample may be carry-over from other donors' samples.

This clonotype has a handful of counts. V gene TRBV7-2 combines with J gene TRBJ2-5; 10 positions match TRBD1. The CDR3 runs 14 residues. Germline V gene lookup returns CDR1 SGHTA and CDR2 FQGNSA. J was trimmed by 4 bases and V by 8 bases; bases with no gene match: 7. CDR3 bases: TGTGCCAGCCGACGGACAGGGGGTCTAGAGACCCAGTACTTC. It yields the protein CASRRTGGLETQYF.

With regard to this clonotype: At one of its ends the junction is not consistent with the germline gene, which may arise from a read error. The chain combines TRBV6-6 with TRBJ2-7; D not resolved. CDR1 and CDR2 (germline): MNHNY, SVGAGI (reference sequence). The CDR3 consists of 12 residues. The CDR3 is CASSYTAYEQYF. CDR3 DNA: TGTGCCAGCAGTTACACCGCCTATGAGCAGTACTTC.

J is TRBJ2-1 and V is TRBV20-1, with D uncertain. Germline V gene data show CDR1 as DFQATT and CDR2 as SNEGSKA (reference sequence). V was pared by 3 bases and J by 9 bases, with 12 bases between. CDR3 length: 12 residues. The CDR3 DNA reads as TGCAGTGCTAGTGTGTGGATAGGTGAGCAGTTCTTC. Its translation is CSASVWIGEQFF.

This clonotype was observed a few times. The genes are TRBV7-2 and TRBJ1-1, with D maybe TRBD1 (6 bases). Trimming stripped 0 bases from V and 4 bases from J, with 12 bases between. Germline V gene sequence: CDR1 SGHTA, CDR2 FQGNSA. The CDR3 has 15 amino acids. CDR3 DNA: TGTGCCAGCAGCTTAGCGGGGGCGGGGAGCACTGAAGCTTTCTTT. It is translated as CASSLAGAGSTEAFF.

This rearrangement joins TRBV11-2 to TRBJ1-4; tentatively, D is TRBD1 (5 bases). Germline assignment: CDR1 SGHAT and CDR2 FQNNGV. Trimming shortened V by 5 bases and J by 4 bases, and 11 bases separated the two germline ends. The CDR3 has 14 residues. The CDR3: CASSPSRDNEKLFF. CDR3 in DNA: TGTGCCAGCAGCCCGAGCAGGGATAATGAAAAACTGTTTTTT.

The gene calls are TRBV2 and TRBJ2-1; 7 bases align to TRBD1. The V and J ends lost 4 bases and 4 bases, in that order; junction bases with no gene match: 7. The germline V gene has CDR1 SNHLY and CDR2 FYNNEI. The CDR3 contains 15 residues. CDR3: CASSGRDRPYNEQFF. As DNA, the CDR3 is TGTGCCAGCAGTGGACGGGACAGACCTTACAATGAGCAGTTCTTC.

This clonotype has just a few counts. The rearrangement uses TRBV7-9 and TRBJ1-1, with D possibly matching TRBD1 (5 bases). The CDR3 covers 14 residues. V lost 1 base to trimming and J lost 3 bases, with 9 bases between them. Germline CDR1 SEHNR, CDR2 FQNEAQ (reference sequence). The CDR3 region has the DNA TGTGCCAGCAGCTTAGAGAGGGGTTACACTGAAGCTTTCTTT. Protein: CASSLERGYTEAFF.

The chain uses TRBV7-8 and TRBJ2-3; D is undetermined. V was shortened by 3 bases and J by 0 bases, with 7 bases between the two germline ends. The germline gives CDR1 SGHVS, CDR2 FQNEAQ. This CDR3 is built from 14 residues. CDR3 loop: CASSFRRSTDTQYF. CDR3 DNA sequence: TGTGCCAGCAGCTTCAGGCGAAGCACAGATACGCAGTATTTT.

The chain is built from TRBV6-1 and TRBJ1-6; no firm D call. The CDR3 totals 15 residues. Germline V gene lookup returns CDR1 MNHNS and CDR2 SASEGT. Trimming removed 2 bases from V and 7 bases from J, with 12 bases in between. DNA of the CDR3: TGTGCCAGCAGTGAACTTGTTGGCTTAAATTCACCCCTCCACTTT. Translated, it gives CASSELVGLNSPLHF.

This clonotype showed up just a few times. The gene calls are TRBV6-1 and TRBJ1-5; 8 bases match TRBD1. Germline CDR1 reads MNHNS; CDR2 reads SASEGT. Losses at the gene ends were 3 bases for V and 5 bases for J; bases not matched to a gene: 6. The CDR3 is 15 residues long. The CDR3 region has the DNA TGTGCCAGCAGTGAGATGACAGGGGCTGATCAGCCCCAGCATTTT. Protein sequence: CASSEMTGADQPQHF.

The chain links TRBV6-5 to TRBJ1-1; D unclear. In germline, CDR1 is MNHEY, CDR2 SVGAGI. The CDR3 extends over 14 amino acids. V was clipped by 6 bases and J by 5 bases, with 16 bases between them. This CDR3 reads CASSRSFGRTEAFF. The CDR3 region has the DNA TGTGCCAGCAGCCGTAGTTTTGGTCGGACTGAAGCTTTCTTT.

This clonotype was seen a handful of times. This chain links TRBV19 with TRBJ2-5, with D perhaps TRBD1 (5 bases). This CDR3 is built from 14 residues. CDR1 is LNHDA, CDR2 SQIVND, per germline (reference sequence). With 4 bases removed from V and 1 base from J, the gap between germline ends came to 10 bases. The CDR3 region has the DNA TGTGCCAGTAGTACGTGGGGCGGCCAAGAGACCCAGTACTTC. This codes for CASSTWGGQETQYF. Using reference TRBV19 and TRBJ2-5 for the parts outside the CDR3, the full variable domain is DGGITQSPKYLFRKEGQNVTLSCEQNLNHDAMYWYRQDPGQGLRLIYYSQIVNDFQKGDIAEGYSVSREKKESFPLTVTSAQKNPTAFYLCASSTWGGQETQYFGPGTRLLVL.

CDR3 amino acids: CASSYGALSSGANVLTF. The CDR3 DNA is TGTGCCAGCAGTTACGGCGCCCTAAGCTCTGGGGCCAACGTCCTGACTTTC. The gene calls are TRBV6-8 and TRBJ2-6, with no clear D. This CDR3 has 17 amino acids. With 2 bases removed from V and 0 bases from J, the gap between germline ends came to 11 bases. The germline CDR1 and CDR2 sequences are MNHGY and SAAAGT.

The rearrangement joins TRBV12-3 or TRBV12-4 to TRBJ2-7; tentatively, D is TRBD2 (5 bases). V was shortened by 1 base and J by 7 bases, with 14 bases between the two germline ends. CDR3 size: 14 residues. The chain's CDR3 is CASSLVRVETEQYF. Written as DNA, the CDR3 is TGTGCCAGCAGTTTAGTGAGGGTTGAGACGGAGCAGTACTTC.

J is TRBJ1-3 and V is TRBV12-3 or TRBV12-4; D remains unclear. The CDR3 has 14 residues. The ends were cut back, 1 base at V and 3 bases at J, with 7 bases in the middle. The CDR3 loop reads CASSLDGVGNTIYF. The DNA for the CDR3 is TGTGCCAGCAGTTTAGATGGGGTTGGAAACACCATATATTTT.